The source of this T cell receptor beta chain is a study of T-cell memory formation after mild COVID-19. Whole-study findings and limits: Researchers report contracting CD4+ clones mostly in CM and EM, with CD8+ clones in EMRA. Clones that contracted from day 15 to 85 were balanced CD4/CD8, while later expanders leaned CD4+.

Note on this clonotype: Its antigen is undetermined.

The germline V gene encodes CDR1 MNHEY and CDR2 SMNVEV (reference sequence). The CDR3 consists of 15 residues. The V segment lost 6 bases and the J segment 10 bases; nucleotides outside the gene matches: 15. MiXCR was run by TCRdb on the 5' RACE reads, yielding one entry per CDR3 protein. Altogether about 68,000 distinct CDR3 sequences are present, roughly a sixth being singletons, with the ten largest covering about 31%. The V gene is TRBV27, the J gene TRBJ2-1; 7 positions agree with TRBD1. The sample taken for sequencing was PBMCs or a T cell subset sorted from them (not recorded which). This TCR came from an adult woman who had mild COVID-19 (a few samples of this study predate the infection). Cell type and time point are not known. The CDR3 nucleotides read TGTGCCAGCAGGGGTTTGGGGGCTCTACAGGGGGAGCAGTTCTTC. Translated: CASRGLGALQGEQFF.